This T cell receptor (beta chain) was sequenced for a study of cytomegalovirus exposure and HLA in healthy donors. Overall study context: Researchers previously reported finding more than 100 million unique TCR beta sequences from some 180 million T cells.

The study, taken as a whole, reports: Later, an analysis showed that TCR beta chains associated with HLA were more clonally expanded than others that were equally common.

With V trimmed by 0 bases and J by 1 base, 1 base remained unmatched. The CDR3 totals 15 residues. Germline V gene lookup returns CDR1 LGHNA and CDR2 YNFKEQ. Vbeta (60) and Jbeta (13) primers were used in the PCR. TCRdb's table, derived via immunoSEQ multiplex PCR, lists solely in-frame clones and lacks some. Its listing shows approximately 47,000 clones. Concerning this clone: Its antigen is not identified.

The chain links TRBV4-2 to TRBJ2-5; 8 bases are shared with TRBD2. This clonotype originated in a male donor in good health and CMV-seronegative. The sequencing input was PBMCs. The CDR3 DNA follows: TGTGCCAGCAGCCAAGATCGGGGGGGCCAAGAGACCCAGTACTTC. The encoded protein is CASSQDRGGQETQYF.